This T cell receptor (beta chain) was obtained from a study of shared clonotypes between healthy human individuals. Trimming removed 5 bases from V and 6 bases from J, with 1 base in between. Germline V CDR1 and CDR2: KGHSH, LQKENI. The CDR3 consists of 10 residues. Sequencing was performed with immunoSEQ multiplex PCR; in TCRdb, only in-frame clones are kept and a portion is missing. The table has 800,000 or so clones, 90% to 98% seen once. Naive CD8 cells comprised CD45RO-negative, CCR7-positively selected cells, excluding terminally differentiated effector memory CD45RA+ cells. Sequenced input: naive CD8+ T cells sorted from blood. The clonotype was recovered from a young man in good health. The genes are TRBV18 and TRBJ1-4; no reliable D call. CDR3: CASSYEKLFF. Written as DNA, the CDR3 is TGTGCCAGCTCATATGAAAAACTGTTTTTT.